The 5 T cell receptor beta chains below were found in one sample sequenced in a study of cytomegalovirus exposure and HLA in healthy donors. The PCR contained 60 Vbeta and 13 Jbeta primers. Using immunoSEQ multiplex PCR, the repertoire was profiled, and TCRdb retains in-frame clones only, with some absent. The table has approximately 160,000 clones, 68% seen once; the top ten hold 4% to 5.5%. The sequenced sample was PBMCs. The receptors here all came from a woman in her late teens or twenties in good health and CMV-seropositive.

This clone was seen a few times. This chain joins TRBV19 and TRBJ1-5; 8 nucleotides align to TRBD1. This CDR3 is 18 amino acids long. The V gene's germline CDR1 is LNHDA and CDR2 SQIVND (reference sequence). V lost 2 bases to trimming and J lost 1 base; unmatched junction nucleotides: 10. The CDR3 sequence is CASSIMAGTGESNQPQHF. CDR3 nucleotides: TGTGCCAGTAGTATAATGGCCGGGACAGGCGAAAGCAATCAGCCCCAGCATTTT.

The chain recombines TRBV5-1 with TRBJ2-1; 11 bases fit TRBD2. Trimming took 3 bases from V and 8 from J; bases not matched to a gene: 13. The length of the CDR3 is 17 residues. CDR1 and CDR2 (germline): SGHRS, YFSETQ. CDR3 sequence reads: CASSSVTSGKGIDEQFF. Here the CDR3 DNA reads TGCGCCAGCAGCTCGGTGACTAGCGGGAAAGGGATCGATGAGCAGTTCTTC.

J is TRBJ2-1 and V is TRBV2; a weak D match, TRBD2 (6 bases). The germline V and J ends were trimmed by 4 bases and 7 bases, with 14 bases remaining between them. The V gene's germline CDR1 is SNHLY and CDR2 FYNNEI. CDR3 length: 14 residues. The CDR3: CASSVRESVNEQFF. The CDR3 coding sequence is TGTGCCAGCAGTGTACGGGAGTCTGTGAATGAGCAGTTCTTC.

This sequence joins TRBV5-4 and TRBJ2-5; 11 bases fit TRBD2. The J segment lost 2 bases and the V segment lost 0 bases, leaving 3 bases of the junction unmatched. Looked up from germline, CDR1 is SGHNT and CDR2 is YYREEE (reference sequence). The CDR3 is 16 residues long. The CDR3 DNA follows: TGTGCCAGCAGCTTGGGCCTAGCGGGGGGACAAGAGACCCAGTACTTC. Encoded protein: CASSLGLAGGQETQYF.

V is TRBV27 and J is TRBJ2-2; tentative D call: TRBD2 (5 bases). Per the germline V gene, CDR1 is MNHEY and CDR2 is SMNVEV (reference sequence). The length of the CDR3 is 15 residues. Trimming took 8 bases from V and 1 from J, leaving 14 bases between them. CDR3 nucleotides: TGTGCCAGCGGGTCGGGGATACTGAACACCGGGGAGCTGTTTTTT. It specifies CASGSGILNTGELFF.